This TCR beta chain stems from a study of T cells in Graves' hyperthyroidism and ophthalmopathy. Recently diagnosed hyperthyroidism of less than 2 months' duration affected patients aged 18 to 65. RNA transcripts served as the template for amplifying TCR beta CDR3 regions. The HTBI primer set was used in a first-round RT-PCR of the TCR CDR3. TCRdb reanalysed the multiplex PCR reads using MiXCR and keeps one entry per CDR3 protein. In the table there are roughly 150,000 distinct CDR3 sequences, 9.4% of which are singletons. Note on this clonotype: Antigen unknown.

General study points: Ophthalmopathy prediction by the model preceded onset by a median approximately 6.9 months.

CDR3 size: 15 residues. The V gene's germline CDR1 is MNHEY and CDR2 SMNVEV (reference sequence). Unmatched junction bases numbered 5, after V lost 5 bases and J lost 4 bases. This rearrangement joins TRBV27 to TRBJ1-4, with TRBD1 matching 9 bases. This clonotype originated in a woman younger than 35 with Graves' hyperthyroidism that later progressed to Graves' ophthalmopathy. The sequencing sample was made of blood. CDR3 coding DNA: TGTGCCAGCAGTACAGGACAGGGGTATAATGAAAAACTGTTTTTT. It translates to CASSTGQGYNEKLFF.